A single sample is the source of the 10 T cell receptor beta chains below, sequenced in a study of blood T cell repertoires in COVID-19. The data were produced by immunoSEQ multiplex PCR, yet TCRdb's version contains in-frame clones alone and is incomplete. The sample includes about 120,000 clones, roughly 85% of them seen just once. The sample comprised peripheral blood. These receptors all stem from a woman aged 60-70 years with COVID-19, enrolled during active disease.

This clone was detected only once. The rearrangement joins TRBV29-1 to TRBJ1-5; D ambiguous. The CDR3 covers 14 residues. CDR1 is SQVTM and CDR2 is ANQGSEA in the germline V gene. V lost 0 bases and J 2 bases, leaving 8 bases between the germline ends. CDR3 sequence reads: CSVEETVRNQPQHF. The CDR3 bases are TGCAGCGTTGAAGAAACGGTCCGCAATCAGCCCCAGCATTTT.

J is TRBJ2-1 and V is TRBV5-1, with D possibly TRBD2 on 6 matching bases. V dropped 7 bases and J dropped 0 bases, with 17 bases sitting between them. CDR1 is SGHRS and CDR2 is YFSETQ in the germline V gene. The CDR3 contains 16 residues. For the CDR3, the DNA is TGCGCCAGCTCCTCGACTAGTCAGAGCTCCTACAATGAGCAGTTCTTC. Its translation is CASSSTSQSSYNEQFF.

As to this clone: A read error may account for a junction end that differs from germline. The V gene is TRBV19, the J gene TRBJ2-3, with a possible D match to TRBD2 (5 bases). This CDR3 is 14 amino acids long. Germline CDR1 LNHDA, CDR2 SQIVND (reference sequence). CDR3 DNA: TGTGCCAGTAGTATAGAGCCTAGCAAAGATACGCAGTATTTT. It translates to CASSIEPSKDTQYF.

V and J are TRBV9 and TRBJ1-3; unclear D gene. CDR1 and CDR2 (germline): SGDLS, YYNGEE. The V end lost 0 bases, the J end lost 8 bases, and 15 bases lay between the germline ends. This CDR3 spans 15 amino acids. The CDR3 loop reads CASSVGGGYMDTIYF. The CDR3 DNA follows: TGTGCCAGCAGCGTAGGCGGAGGGTATATGGACACCATATATTTT.

The sample holds a few counts of this clone. This rearrangement joins TRBV19 to TRBJ2-4; tentatively, D is TRBD1 (6 bases). The germline V gene encodes CDR1 LNHDA and CDR2 SQIVND (reference sequence). V was shortened by 6 bases and J by 0 bases, with 12 bases between the two germline ends. This CDR3 region has 15 residues. The DNA for the CDR3 is TGTGCCAGTAGGTACCAGGGGTTAGCCAAAAACATTCAGTACTTC. It specifies CASRYQGLAKNIQYF.

The chain employs TRBV5-1 and TRBJ1-5; unclear D gene. CDR1 and CDR2 from the germline V gene are SGHRS and YFSETQ. The CDR3 has 15 residues. V gave up 1 base and J gave up 0 bases, with 8 bases separating them. The CDR3 DNA follows: TGCGCCAGCAGCTTGTCAGGTAATAGCAATCAGCCCCAGCATTTT. Amino acids: CASSLSGNSNQPQHF.

This clone showed up just a few times. The V and J genes are TRBV7-8 and TRBJ2-7, with D uncertain. There are 13 residues in the CDR3. In germline, CDR1 is SGHVS, CDR2 FQNEAQ. V gave up 2 bases and J gave up 0 bases, with 5 bases separating them. As DNA, the CDR3 is TGTGCCAGCAGCTTAACAGCCTCCTACGAGCAGTACTTC. Protein sequence: CASSLTASYEQYF. The entire variable domain, with the rest obtained from reference TRBV7-8 and TRBJ2-7, is as follows: GAGVSQSPRYKVAKRGQDVALRCDPISGHVSLFWYQQALGQGPEFLTYFQNEAQLDKSGLPSDRFFAERPEGSVSTLKIQRTQQEDSAVYLCASSLTASYEQYFGPGTRLTVT.

This chain connects TRBV7-2 to TRBJ2-7; 12 positions match TRBD2. The V gene end was trimmed by 7 bases and the J gene end by 6 bases; junction bases not matched to a gene: 7. CDR3 length: 14 amino acids. CDR1 is SGHTA and CDR2 is FQGNSA in the germline V gene. CDR3 loop: CASTLAGGPGEQYF. The CDR3 nucleotides are TGTGCCAGCACCCTAGCGGGGGGGCCAGGCGAGCAGTACTTC.

A few counts support this clone. The J gene is TRBJ1-2, the V gene TRBV19, with 7 nucleotides matching TRBD1. V lost 5 bases, J lost 3 bases, and 18 bases stayed unmatched. The CDR3 is 18 amino acids. Germline V gives CDR1 LNHDA, CDR2 SQIVND (reference sequence). The CDR3 spells CASSLGNGHPGTDYGYTF. The CDR3 DNA follows: TGTGCCAGTAGTCTGGGAAACGGGCATCCGGGGACAGACTATGGCTACACCTTC.

The CDR3 loop reads CASSLGGGARPEAFF. In DNA form, the CDR3 reads TGTGCCAGCAGCTTAGGAGGGGGGGCAAGGCCTGAAGCTTTCTTT. The J gene is TRBJ1-1, the V gene TRBV7-8; D is perhaps TRBD1 (6 bases). Germline assignment: CDR1 SGHVS and CDR2 FQNEAQ. V lost 1 base, J lost 6 bases, and 15 bases lay in between. This CDR3 has 15 residues.